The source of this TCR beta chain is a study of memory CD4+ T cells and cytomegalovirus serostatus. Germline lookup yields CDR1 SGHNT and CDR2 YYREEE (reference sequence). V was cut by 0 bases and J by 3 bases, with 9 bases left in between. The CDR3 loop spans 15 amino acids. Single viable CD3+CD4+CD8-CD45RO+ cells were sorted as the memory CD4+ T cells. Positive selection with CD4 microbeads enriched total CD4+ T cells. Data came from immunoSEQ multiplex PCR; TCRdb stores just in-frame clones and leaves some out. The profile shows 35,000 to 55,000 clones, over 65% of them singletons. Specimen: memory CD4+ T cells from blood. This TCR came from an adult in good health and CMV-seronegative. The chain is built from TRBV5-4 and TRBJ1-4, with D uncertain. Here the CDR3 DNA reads TGTGCCAGCAGCTTGGACCAACAACCTAATGAAAAACTGTTTTTT. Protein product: CASSLDQQPNEKLFF. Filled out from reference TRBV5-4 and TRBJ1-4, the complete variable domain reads ETGVTQSPTHLIKTRGQQVTLRCSSQSGHNTVSWYQQALGQGPQFIFQYYREEENGRGNFPPRFSGLQFPNYSSELNVNALELDDSALYLCASSLDQQPNEKLFFGSGTQLSVL.